A selection of T cell receptor beta chains follows, all from one sample in a study of regulatory dendritic cells for organ transplantation. These receptors' targets are unknown. The protocol was immunoSEQ multiplex PCR, while the TCRdb copy is restricted to in-frame clones and leaves out a portion. The sample has thousands of clones; about 70% are singletons. Source material: memory CD4+ T cells from blood cultured with dendritic cells. Receptors originate from a human donor in good health. The CDR3 runs from the conserved cysteine through the conserved F or W. The D gene is left open where the match is weak. Only part of the rows carry a size: once, few, many, or a class if the clone is expanded.

J gene	D gene	V gene	clone size	CDR3 DNA	CDR3 protein
TRBJ1-6	TRBD1	TRBV27	medium-sized	TGTGCCAGCAGTAGGCCCCCCGGGACAGGGTTTTCACCCCTCCACTTT	CASSRPPGTGFSPLHF
TRBJ1-2	NA	TRBV4-2	few	TGTGCCAGCAGCCAAGAAGGGGCTTTTAACTATGGCTACACCTTC	CASSQEGAFNYGYTF
TRBJ2-5	NA	TRBV11-3	NA	TGTGCCAGCAGCTTAGGGGGGGACCAAGAGACCCAGTACTTC	CASSLGGDQETQYF
TRBJ2-7	NA	TRBV7-8	NA	TGTGCCAGCAGCTTTGTGCAGGGGAACGTCTACGAGCAGTACTTC	CASSFVQGNVYEQYF
TRBJ1-2	NA	TRBV6-6	NA	TGTGCCAGCAGTGAGATACAGGGCGGTATTAATGGCTACACCTTC	CASSEIQGGINGYTF
TRBJ1-4	TRBD1	TRBV5-1	NA	TGCGCCAGCAGCTTGGGGGGACAGGGTCGTGAAAAACTGTTTTTT	CASSLGGQGREKLFF
TRBJ2-3	TRBD2	TRBV4-2	NA	TGTGCCAGCAGCCGATGGACTAGCGGGGGGGCGAGCACAGATACGCAGTATTTT	CASSRWTSGGASTDTQYF
TRBJ2-1	TRBD2	TRBV10-3	once	TGTGCCATCAGTGAAAGCGGGGTGTACAATGAGCAGTTCTTC	CAISESGVYNEQFF
TRBJ2-2	TRBD2	TRBV4-2	NA	TGTGCCAGCAGCCAGCGGGGAGGGACGAACACCGGGGAGCTGTTTTTT	CASSQRGGTNTGELFF
TRBJ2-6	NA	TRBV27	few	TGTGCCAGCAGTTTCCTACTAGGTGGGGCCAACGTCCTGACTTTC	CASSFLLGGANVLTF
TRBJ1-1	NA	TRBV6-1	NA	TGTGCCAGCAGTGCTCAGGGTAACACTGAAGCTTTCTTT	CASSAQGNTEAFF
TRBJ1-2	NA	TRBV4-3	NA	TGCGCCAGCAGCCAAGATGTACAGTATGGCTACACCTTC	CASSQDVQYGYTF
TRBJ2-5	TRBD2	TRBV6-5	once	TGTGCCAGCAGTTACGGACTAGGGTCAGCCCAGTACTTC	CASSYGLGSAQYF
TRBJ2-7	TRBD2	TRBV5-4	NA	TGTGCCAGCAGCTCAAGCGGGGGGGCCTACGAGCAGTACTTC	CASSSSGGAYEQYF
TRBJ2-5	TRBD2	TRBV9	NA	TGTGCCAGCAGCTCCAGGACTAGCGGGGGGCAAGAGACCCAGTACTTC	CASSSRTSGGQETQYF
TRBJ2-1	TRBD2	TRBV5-8	NA	TGTGCCAGCAGTCCGGGACTAGCGGCGGAGCAGTTCTTC	CASSPGLAAEQFF
TRBJ2-5	NA	TRBV6-6	NA	TGTGCCAGCAGTTACTCTCTAGCTAACCAAGAGACCCAGTACTTC	CASSYSLANQETQYF
TRBJ2-7	NA	TRBV10-3	NA	TGTGCCACGGGAAGGACGGGGAGCTCCTACGAGCAGTACTTC	CATGRTGSSYEQYF
TRBJ2-2	TRBD2	TRBV19	NA	TGTGCCAGTACCGTAAGAGCGGGGGGCGGGGCCGGGGAGCTGTTTTTT	CASTVRAGGGAGELFF
TRBJ1-1	NA	TRBV6-5	NA	TGTGCCAGCAGTTACGGCCCGAGGGAAAACACTGAAGCTTTCTTT	CASSYGPRENTEAFF
TRBJ2-3	NA	TRBV5-6	medium-sized	TGTGCCAGCAGCGTACCGGGCACAGATACGCAGTATTTT	CASSVPGTDTQYF
TRBJ1-2	NA	TRBV10-3	NA	TGTGCCAGCAGCCCGGCTAACTATGGCTACACCTTC	CASSPANYGYTF
TRBJ1-3	TRBD1	TRBV7-6	NA	TGTGCCAGCAGCACCGGGACAGGGGGCTTCACTGGAAACACCATATATTTT	CASSTGTGGFTGNTIYF
TRBJ1-1	TRBD1	TRBV9	NA	TGTGTCAGCAGCTTGACAGGGATTGACACTGAAGCTTTCTTT	CVSSLTGIDTEAFF
TRBJ1-6	TRBD1	TRBV27	few	TGTGCCAGCAGTGTACAGGGGAGCACCCTCCACTTT	CASSVQGSTLHF
TRBJ1-4	TRBD1	TRBV5-1	NA	TGCGCCAGCAGCCTTCAGGGGGGAACTAATGAAAAACTGTTTTTT	CASSLQGGTNEKLFF
TRBJ1-1	NA	TRBV5-5	NA	TGTGCCAGCAGCTTAATAGATGACACTGAAGCTTTCTTT	CASSLIDDTEAFF
TRBJ1-1	NA	TRBV29-1	NA	TGCAGCGGCATGGGGTCGGGAACTGAAGCTTTCTTT	CSGMGSGTEAFF
TRBJ2-3	NA	TRBV5-6	NA	TGTGCCAGCAGCTTGGGTTCAGGAACCACAGATACGCAGTATTTT	CASSLGSGTTDTQYF
TRBJ1-1	NA	TRBV5-1	NA	TGCGCCAGCAGCTTGACAGGGTCGCAGGACACTGAAGCTTTCTTT	CASSLTGSQDTEAFF